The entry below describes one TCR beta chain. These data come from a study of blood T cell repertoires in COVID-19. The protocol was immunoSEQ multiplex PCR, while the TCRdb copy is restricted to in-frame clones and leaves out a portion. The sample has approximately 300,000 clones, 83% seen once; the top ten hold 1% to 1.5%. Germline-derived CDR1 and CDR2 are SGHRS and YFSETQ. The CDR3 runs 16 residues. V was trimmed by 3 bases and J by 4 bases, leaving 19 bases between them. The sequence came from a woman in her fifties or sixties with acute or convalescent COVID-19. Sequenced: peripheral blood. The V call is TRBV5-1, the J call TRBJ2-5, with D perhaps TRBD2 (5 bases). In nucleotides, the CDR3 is TGCGCCAGCAGCTACCTCGGCGGGTCGGGATCAGAGACCCAGTACTTC. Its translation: CASSYLGGSGSETQYF.